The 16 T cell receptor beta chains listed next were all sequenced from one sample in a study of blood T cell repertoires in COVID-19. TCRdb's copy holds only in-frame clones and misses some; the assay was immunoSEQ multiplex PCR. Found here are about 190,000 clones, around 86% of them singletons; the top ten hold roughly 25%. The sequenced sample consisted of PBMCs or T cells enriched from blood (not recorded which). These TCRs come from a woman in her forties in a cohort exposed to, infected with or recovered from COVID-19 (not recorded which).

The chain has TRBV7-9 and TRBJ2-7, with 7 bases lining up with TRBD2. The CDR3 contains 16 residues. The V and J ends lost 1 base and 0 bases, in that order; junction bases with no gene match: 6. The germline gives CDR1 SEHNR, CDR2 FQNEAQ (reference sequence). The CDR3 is CASSLVGRGSSYEQYF. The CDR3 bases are TGTGCCAGCAGCTTAGTGGGGAGGGGTAGCTCCTACGAGCAGTACTTC.

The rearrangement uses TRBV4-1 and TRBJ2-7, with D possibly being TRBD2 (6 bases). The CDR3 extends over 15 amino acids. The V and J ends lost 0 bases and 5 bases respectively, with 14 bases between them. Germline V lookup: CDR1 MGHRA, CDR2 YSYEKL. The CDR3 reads CASSQEGWGEDEQYF. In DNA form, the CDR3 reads TGCGCCAGCAGCCAAGAGGGGTGGGGGGAGGACGAGCAGTACTTC.

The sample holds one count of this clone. Here the CDR3 reads CASSGHSQNTEAFF. CDR3 coding DNA: TGTGCCAGCAGCGGACACAGCCAGAACACTGAAGCTTTCTTT. The rearrangement links TRBV6-5 to TRBJ1-1, with D possibly TRBD1 on 5 matching bases. The CDR3 length is 14 residues. Trimming removed 6 bases from V and 1 base from J, with 12 bases in between. The germline CDR1 and CDR2 sequences are MNHEY and SVGAGI.

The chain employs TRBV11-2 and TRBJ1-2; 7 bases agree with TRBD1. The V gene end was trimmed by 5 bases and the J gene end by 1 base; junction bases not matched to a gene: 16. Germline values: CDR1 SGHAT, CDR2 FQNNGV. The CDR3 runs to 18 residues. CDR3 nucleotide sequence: TGTGCCAGCAGCCAAATTAAAAGGGGGCGAGGTAGTAACTATGGCTACACCTTC. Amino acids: CASSQIKRGRGSNYGYTF.

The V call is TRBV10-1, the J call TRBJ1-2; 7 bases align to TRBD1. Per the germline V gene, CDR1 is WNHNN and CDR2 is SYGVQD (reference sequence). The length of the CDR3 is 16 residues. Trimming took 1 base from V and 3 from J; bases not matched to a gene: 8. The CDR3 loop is CASSEWETGTYYGYTF. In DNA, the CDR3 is TGCGCCAGCAGTGAGTGGGAGACAGGGACCTACTATGGCTACACCTTC.

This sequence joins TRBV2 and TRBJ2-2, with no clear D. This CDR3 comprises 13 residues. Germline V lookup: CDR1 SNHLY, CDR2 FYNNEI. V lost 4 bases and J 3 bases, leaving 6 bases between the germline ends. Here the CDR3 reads CASSVAYTGELFF. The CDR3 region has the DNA TGTGCCAGCAGTGTGGCCTACACCGGGGAGCTGTTTTTT.

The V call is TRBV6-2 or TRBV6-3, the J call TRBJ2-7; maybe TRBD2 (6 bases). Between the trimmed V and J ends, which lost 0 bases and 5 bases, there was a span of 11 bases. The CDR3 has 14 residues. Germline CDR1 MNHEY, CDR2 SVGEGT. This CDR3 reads CASSYSAGFNEQYF. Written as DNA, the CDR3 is TGTGCCAGCAGTTACTCCGCGGGGTTCAACGAGCAGTACTTC.

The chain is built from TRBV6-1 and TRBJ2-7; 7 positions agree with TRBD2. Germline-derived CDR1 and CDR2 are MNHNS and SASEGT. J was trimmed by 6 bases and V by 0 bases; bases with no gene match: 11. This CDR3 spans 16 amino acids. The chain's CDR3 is CASSEAPDTGGGEQYF. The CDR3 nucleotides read TGTGCCAGCAGTGAAGCGCCGGACACGGGAGGAGGCGAGCAGTACTTC.

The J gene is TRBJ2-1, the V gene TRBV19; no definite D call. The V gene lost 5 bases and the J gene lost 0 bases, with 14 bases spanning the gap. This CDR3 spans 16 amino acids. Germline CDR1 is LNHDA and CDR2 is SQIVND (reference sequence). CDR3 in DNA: TGTGCCAGTAGTGTAACACAATCGGGCTCCTACAATGAGCAGTTCTTC. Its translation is CASSVTQSGSYNEQFF.

The CDR3 region has the DNA TGTGCCAGCAGCTTAATAGGAGGACTAGCGGGAGGAGGATCAGAGACCCAGTACTTC. It encodes CASSLIGGLAGGGSETQYF. The genes are TRBV11-2 and TRBJ2-5; 14 bases are shared with TRBD2. CDR1 is SGHAT, CDR2 FQNNGV, per germline. The CDR3 loop spans 19 amino acids. J lost 4 bases, V lost 2 bases, and 12 bases had no gene match.

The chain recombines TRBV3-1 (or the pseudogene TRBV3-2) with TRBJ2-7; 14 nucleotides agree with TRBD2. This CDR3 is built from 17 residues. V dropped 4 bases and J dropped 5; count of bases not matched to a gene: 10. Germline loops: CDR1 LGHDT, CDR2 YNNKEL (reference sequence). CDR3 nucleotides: TGTGCCAGCAGCCTTCCGGGACTAGCGGGGGCCCTCAACGAGCAGTACTTC. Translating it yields CASSLPGLAGALNEQYF.

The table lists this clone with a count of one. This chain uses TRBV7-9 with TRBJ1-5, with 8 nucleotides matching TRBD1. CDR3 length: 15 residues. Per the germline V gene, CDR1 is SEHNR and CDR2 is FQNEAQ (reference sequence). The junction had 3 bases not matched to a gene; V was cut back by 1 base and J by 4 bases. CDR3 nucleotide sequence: TGTGCCAGCAGCTTAGGCAGGGGGCGAAATCAGCCCCAGCATTTT. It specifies CASSLGRGRNQPQHF.

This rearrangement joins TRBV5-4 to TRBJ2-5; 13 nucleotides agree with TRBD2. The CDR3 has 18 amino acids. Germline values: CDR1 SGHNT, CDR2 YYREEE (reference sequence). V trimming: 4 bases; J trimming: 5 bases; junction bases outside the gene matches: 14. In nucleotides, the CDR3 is TGTGCCAGCAGCCAGAAACTAGCGGGAGGGCCGAGCTGGGAGACCCAGTACTTC. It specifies CASSQKLAGGPSWETQYF.

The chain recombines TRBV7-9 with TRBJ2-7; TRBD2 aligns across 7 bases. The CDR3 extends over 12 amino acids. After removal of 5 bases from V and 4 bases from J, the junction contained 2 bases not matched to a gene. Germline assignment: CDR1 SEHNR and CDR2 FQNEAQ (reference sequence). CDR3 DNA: TGTGCCAGCAGCCGGACTAGATACGAGCAGTACTTC. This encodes CASSRTRYEQYF.

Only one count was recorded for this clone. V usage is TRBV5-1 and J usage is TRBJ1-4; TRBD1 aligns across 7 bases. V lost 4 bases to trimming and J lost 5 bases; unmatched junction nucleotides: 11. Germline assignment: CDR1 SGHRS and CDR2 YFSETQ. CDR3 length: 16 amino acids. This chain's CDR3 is CASSRNRGQANEKLFF. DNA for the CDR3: TGCGCCAGCAGCCGTAACAGGGGTCAGGCCAATGAAAAACTGTTTTTT. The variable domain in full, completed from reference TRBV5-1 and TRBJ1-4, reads KAGVTQTPRYLIKTRGQQVTLSCSPISGHRSVSWYQQTPGQGLQFLFEYFSETQRNKGNFPGRFSGRQFSNSRSEMNVSTLELGDSALYLCASSRNRGQANEKLFFGSGTQLSVL.

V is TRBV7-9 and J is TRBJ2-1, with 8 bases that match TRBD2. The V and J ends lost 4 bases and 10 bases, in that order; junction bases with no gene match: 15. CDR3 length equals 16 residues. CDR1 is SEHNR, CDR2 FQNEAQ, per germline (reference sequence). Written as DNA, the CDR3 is TGTGCCAGCAGCTCCCGACTAGCGAGCGGTCCGGTAGAGCAGTTCTTC. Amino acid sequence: CASSSRLASGPVEQFF. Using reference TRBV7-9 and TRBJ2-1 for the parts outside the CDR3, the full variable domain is DTGVSQNPRHKITKRGQNVTFRCDPISEHNRLYWYRQTLGQGPEFLTYFQNEAQLEKSRLLSDRFSAERPKGSFSTLEIQRTEQGDSAMYLCASSSRLASGPVEQFFGPGTRLTVL.